The T cell receptor (beta chain) described here comes from a study of beta chain features in type 1 diabetes (dated by TCRdb to 2017 to 2018). Looking at the study overall: No differences in mean age, gender distribution, total cell number or subset yield were found between patients and healthy donors. Regulatory and stem cell-like memory subsets were isolated from only 8 patients and about 8 healthy donors, whereas naive and central memory subsets came from all 30 or so donors. A total of roughly 99,000,000 sorted cells were examined across all samples, and the number of cells per subset was strongly correlated with RNA yield. The study compared TCRB repertoires of sorted circulating CD4+ T cell subsets between recently diagnosed type 1 diabetes patients and matched healthy donors.

This clone was detected a few times. Which antigen it targets is not known. No base qualities exist here, and no much larger clone lies one base off it. Additional DNA sequences in this sample encode the identical CDR3. From each donor, a single peripheral blood sample of about 120 mL on average was drawn into heparinised tubes. A BD FACSAria II and a panel including CD45RO, CCR7, CD25, CD127, CD95 and CD27 were used to sort naive, central memory, regulatory and stem cell-like memory CD4+ T cells. Every sorted population had a purity above 98%. PBMCs were isolated right away by Lymphoprep density gradient centrifugation and were stained directly, without culture. To minimize batch effects, samples were stained and sorted in pairs, one healthy donor with one patient per experiment. The germline V gene gives CDR1 as SQVTM and CDR2 as ANQGSEA. A distance of 9 bases separates the germline ends of V and J, which lose 4 bases and 5 bases respectively. The CDR3 starts with the cysteine, ends with the phenylalanine, and has 11 residues. The kept DNA is CDR3 alone, 33 bases in frame from the first base.

Study-wide conclusions, independent of this receptor: HLA sub-analyses involved small numbers of individuals, so any influence of HLA type on TCRB rearrangement remained unresolved. A moderate but significant shortening of TCRB CDR3 length was observed in type 1 diabetes patients in all four CD4+ subsets. Naive, central memory and regulatory TCRB repertoires appeared more similar among patients than among healthy donors. Shorter templates might be favored by PCR, yet because patient and control samples were amplified and corrected together, any such skew would affect both groups equally. Sequencing cDNA rather than genomic DNA could over-represent highly expressing activated cells, although activation and CD3 levels did not differ between groups. At VDJ recombination sites, type 1 diabetes patients had fewer insertions and more deleted nucleotides, which implies abnormalities in thymic rearrangement.

All of the isolated RNA was reverse transcribed with the High Capacity cDNA Reverse Transcription Kit, so expressed TCRB transcripts were sequenced. Deep immunoSEQ sequencing was performed on naive, central memory and regulatory T cell samples, with an average of around 3.4 million total reads per sample. Sorted cells were lysed in RLT buffer and RNA was extracted with DNase-treated RNeasy Micro or Mini kits, depending on cell number. To prevent cross-contamination, each cell subset was processed individually, whereas patient and healthy donor samples were processed jointly. The immunoSEQ multiplex PCR was used to amplify TCRB sequences from cDNA, yielding 87-bp fragments that span the CDR3 region. Amplicons were sequenced on the Illumina HiSeq platform. Concerning the study's data processing: Synthetic template baselines were used to correct PCR bias computationally, reads within Hamming distance 2 were collapsed, and singletons that could not be merged were discarded. Reads were aligned against IMGT so that V, D and J genes, CDR3 length and insertions or deletions at six rearrangement sites could be assigned. Clonotype counts were normalized to sorted cell number within each subset before computing true diversity and Gini coefficients with the tcR R package. The overlap coefficient, calculated on TCRB nucleotide sequences, was used to quantify repertoire sharing. Out-of-frame TCRB sequences from naive cells were analyzed to stand in for the pre-selection repertoire. TCRdb's version of the immuneACCESS table is confined to in-frame rearrangements and falls short of the full clone set. An unresolved V gene accounts for under half of the shortfall where checked; the remainder is of unknown origin. The V and J calls and clone size come from that table; D and trimming were worked out from the DNA. The table for this sample lists about 260,000 clones; roughly 22% of them were counted only once. Clones ranked in the top ten supply 0.028% of the sample.

Sequencing was carried out using naive CD4+ T cells from blood. What this sample's cell subset or site label stands for: true naive CD4+ T cells. The sequence was obtained from a middle-aged woman with type 1 diabetes. The chain links TRBV29-1 with TRBJ2-7; 6 matching bases give a weak D call of TRBD1. The CDR3 reads CSVAGAHEQYF. The DNA sequence is TGCAGCGTTGCAGGGGCCCACGAGCAGTACTTC.